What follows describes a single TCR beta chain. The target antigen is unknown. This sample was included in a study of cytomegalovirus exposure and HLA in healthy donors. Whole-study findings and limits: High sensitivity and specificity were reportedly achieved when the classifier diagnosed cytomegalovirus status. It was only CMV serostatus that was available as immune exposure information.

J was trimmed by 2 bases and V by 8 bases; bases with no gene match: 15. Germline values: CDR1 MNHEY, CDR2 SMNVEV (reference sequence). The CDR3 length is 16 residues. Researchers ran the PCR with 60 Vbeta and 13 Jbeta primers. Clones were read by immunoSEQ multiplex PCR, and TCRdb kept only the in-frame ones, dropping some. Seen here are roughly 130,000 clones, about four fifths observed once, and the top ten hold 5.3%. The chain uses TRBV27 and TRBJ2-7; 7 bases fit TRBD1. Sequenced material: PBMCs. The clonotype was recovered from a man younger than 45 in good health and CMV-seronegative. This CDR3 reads CASSFTPGQTTYEQYF. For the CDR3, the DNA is TGTGCCAGCTCCTTCACGCCGGGACAGACAACCTACGAGCAGTACTTC.